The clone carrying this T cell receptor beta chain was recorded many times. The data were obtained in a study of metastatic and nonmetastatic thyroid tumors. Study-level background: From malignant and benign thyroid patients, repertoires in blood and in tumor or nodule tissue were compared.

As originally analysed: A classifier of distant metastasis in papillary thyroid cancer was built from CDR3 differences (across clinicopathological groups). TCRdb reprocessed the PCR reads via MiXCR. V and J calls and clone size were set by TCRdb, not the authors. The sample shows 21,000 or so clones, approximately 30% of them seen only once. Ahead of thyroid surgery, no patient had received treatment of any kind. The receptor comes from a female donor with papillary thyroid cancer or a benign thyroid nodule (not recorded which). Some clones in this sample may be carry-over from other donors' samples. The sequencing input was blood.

Written as DNA, the CDR3 is TGTGCCAGCAGCTTAAGAATGACAGGGGGACCCTTTTTGTACAATGAGCAGTTCTTC. Residues: CASSLRMTGGPFLYNEQFF. J is TRBJ2-1 and V is TRBV13, with 9 bases aligning to TRBD1. The CDR3 runs 19 residues. CDR1 and CDR2 (germline): PRHDT, FYEKMQ (reference sequence). Trimming took 2 bases from V and 4 from J; bases not matched to a gene: 15.